The rows below give T cell receptor beta chains drawn from one sample of a study of radiotherapy plus CTLA-4 blockade in lung cancer. Libraries were prepared by immunoSEQ multiplex PCR; TCRdb keeps only in-frame clonotypes and omits some of them. The table lists approximately 77,000 clones, around 76% of them singletons, with about 20% in the top ten. This specimen was peripheral blood, taken from a patient treated with radiotherapy plus ipilimumab. Source of these receptors: a human donor with non-small cell lung cancer whose response to radiotherapy plus ipilimumab could not be evaluated. Some clones in this sample may be carry-over from other donors' samples. Both conserved end residues are part of each CDR3. D genes are given only for firm matches. Rows may omit the clone size; those that give it use once, few, many or a size class.

d_call cdr3_length j_call v_call clone_size cdr3_nt cdr3_aa
TRBD2 18 TRBJ2-1 TRBV15 once TGTGCCACCAGCAAGGGACTAGCGGGGGCGAGCTCCTACAATGAGCAGTTCTTC CATSKGLAGASSYNEQFF
TRBD2 18 TRBJ2-7 TRBV30 few TGTGCCTGGAGTGGCCGGGCTAGCGGGGGGCATATTTCCTACGAGCAGTACTTC CAWSGRASGGHISYEQYF
. 17 TRBJ1-3 TRBV5-8 . TGTGCCAGCAGCTTTGGGCAGGGGCTCCCCTCTGGAAACACCATATATTTT CASSFGQGLPSGNTIYF
. 15 TRBJ1-5 TRBV29-1 few TGCAGCGTTGGGGGGGATTTGGGGGGCAATCAGCCCCAGCATTTT CSVGGDLGGNQPQHF
. 11 TRBJ2-7 TRBV27 . TGTGCCAGCCGACAGGTCCACGAGCAGTACTTC CASRQVHEQYF
TRBD1 14 TRBJ2-5 TRBV5-6 . TGTGCCAGCAGCTACGGGACAGTCCAAGAGACCCAGTACTTC CASSYGTVQETQYF
. 14 TRBJ1-2 TRBV7-2 . TGTGCCAGCAGCCCCGAATGGAACAGGGACGGCTACACCTTC CASSPEWNRDGYTF
. 14 TRBJ1-2 TRBV4-3 few TGCGCCAGCAGCCAAGATTTGCACAGCTATGGCTACACCTTC CASSQDLHSYGYTF
. 15 TRBJ2-2 TRBV5-8 . TGTGCCAGCAGCTTGAGTAAGCGGAATACCGGGGAGCTGTTTTTT CASSLSKRNTGELFF
. 11 TRBJ1-1 TRBV6-5 . TGTGCCAGCAGTGATCCAGGGTCGGCTTTCTTT CASSDPGSAFF
TRBD2 11 TRBJ2-7 TRBV20-1 . TGCAGTGCTAGAGCGGGACTAGGGCAGTACTTC CSARAGLGQYF
. 15 TRBJ1-1 TRBV28 . TGTGCCAGCAGCATTCCGGGACAATGGAACACTGAAGCTTTCTTT CASSIPGQWNTEAFF
. 11 TRBJ2-2 TRBV6-5 . TGTGCCAGCAGTCTTACCGGGGAGCTGTTTTTT CASSLTGELFF
TRBD2 14 TRBJ2-1 TRBV27 few TGTGCCAGCAGTTGGGCTAGCGGGGGCCAAGGGAAGTTCTTC CASSWASGGQGKFF
TRBD1 16 TRBJ2-3 TRBV9 . TGTGCCAGCAGCGCCGGTCAGGGGGTCGGCACAGATACGCAGTATTTT CASSAGQGVGTDTQYF
TRBD1 20 TRBJ1-5 TRBV15 few TGTGCCACCAGCAGAGGACCGGGACAGGACACCCTTTATAGCAATCAGCCCCAGCATTTT CATSRGPGQDTLYSNQPQHF
. 14 TRBJ1-2 TRBV5-1 once TGCGCCAGCACTGAAGGCGGAACTGACTATGGCTACACCTTC CASTEGGTDYGYTF
TRBD1 14 TRBJ1-4 TRBV9 few TGTGCCAGCAGCGTAACAGGGGGAACTGAAAAACTGTTTTTT CASSVTGGTEKLFF
. 14 TRBJ2-2 TRBV19 . TGTGCCAGACGACAGGACAGATCCACCGGGGAGCTGTTTTTT CARRQDRSTGELFF
. 13 TRBJ1-2 TRBV5-1 . TGCGCCAGCAGCCAGGTTGTTAACTATGGCTACACCTTC CASSQVVNYGYTF
. 15 TRBJ2-2 TRBV19 . TGTGCCAGTCTAAATACAGGGTCCCACACCGGGGAGCTGTTTTTT CASLNTGSHTGELFF
. 14 TRBJ2-7 TRBV7-2 once TGTGCCAGCAGTTTTAGGGGCGGACAGTACGAGCAGTACTTC CASSFRGGQYEQYF
TRBD2 15 TRBJ2-7 TRBV19 . TGTGCCAGTAGTTTATTACTAGCGGGTTTAGACGAGCAGTACTTC CASSLLLAGLDEQYF